This T cell receptor (beta chain) is drawn from a study of cytomegalovirus exposure and HLA in healthy donors (dated by TCRdb to the late 2010s). Notes on the research overall: According to an earlier analysis of a few hundred of the donors, about 179 million T cells yielded approximately 120 million unique TCR beta sequences and less than 300 Gb of sequence data. HLA typing covered class I and class II loci at four-digit resolution. To predict cytomegalovirus infection status, the study brought together high-throughput TCR immunosequencing, statistical association of individual TCRs with disease status, and machine learning. A separate validation cohort of over 95 different subjects was used in addition to the 666-subject first cohort. The number of donors typed differed by locus, with 629-630 for A, B, C, DRB1 and DQB1, 522 for DQA1, approximately 580 for DPA1, and 472 for DPB1. The aim of the study was to test whether cataloging public T cell receptors could identify signatures of past pathogen exposure. Genome-wide SNP genotypes for about 65% of the roughly 670 donors were used in a later genetic analysis, which treated that subset as a discovery cohort. Of the 398 genotyped donors, over 80% were placed in the genetic ancestry cluster associated with self-reported Caucasian donors. An early release covering roughly 600 HLA-typed donors comprised around 300 gigabases of sequencing data and around 86 million unique TCR sequences. To study patterns of TCR occurrence, a later analysis re-analyzed previously published TCR beta repertoires from 666 donors and added high-resolution HLA genotyping. The later analysis used no new phenotypic data to find candidate immune exposures, relying instead on TCR beta sequences and their occurrence across donors. Because of strong linkage in the cohort, a few DR-DQ haplotypes were treated as single units for association and clustering. Donor age, sex, ethnicity and CMV serostatus were compiled together with the repertoire data. Every discovery cohort repertoire had been produced on one sequencing platform. An earlier analysis of around 580 of the donors used high-throughput TCR beta sequencing to judge whether each TCR beta V gene segment behaved as functional or pseudogenic. Among roughly 400 genotyped donors of the cohort, an average of around 240,000 unique TCR beta nucleotide sequences were sequenced per donor, around 20% of them non-productive. Using immunosequencing, the study profiled T cell repertoires from around 670 subjects and related those repertoires to cytomegalovirus serostatus. The paper as a whole reports these results and caveats: Because counts were too low, some 17 rarely observed V segments, including chromosome 9 orphons, were excluded from the earlier analysis of a few hundred of the donors. A few of the identified cytomegalovirus-associated TCR beta chains were confirmed in vitro to be specific for cytomegalovirus antigens. In an earlier analysis of roughly 560 of the donors, most TCR beta V segments were observed in productive rearrangements about 90% or about 30% of the time, broadly matching IMGT annotations. In a later analysis, some 17,000 TCR beta sequences were associated with specific HLA alleles at a false discovery rate of 0.05. Because the 87-base-pair reads could not distinguish some IMGT-functional V segments, including TRBV6-2 and TRBV6-3, those segments were excluded. It was suggested by the authors that the approach could potentially be generalized to other disease states and immunological phenotypes. An association between a missense DCLRE1C variant and V-gene and J-gene trimming of TCR beta chains was found in a later genetic analysis and replicated in an independent cohort. In the study, about 150 TCR beta chains were listed as associated with cytomegalovirus. Across donors, most TCR sequences were observed very rarely, whereas some public TCRs were present in many individuals. The cohort was sequenced for TCR beta chains only, and without alpha or paired-chain data the features that could be detected were limited. Most CMV-associated TCR beta chains appeared to be HLA-restricted in a later analysis, and the HLA associations seemed to be driven largely by CMV exposure. A later analysis found that TCR association rates varied across HLA loci, with DRB1 alleles showing the most associated TCRs and HLA-C alleles the fewest. A cluster of highly shared sequence variants was judged likely to be a technical artifact of the sequencing pipeline. Because HLA typing was unavailable for some donors at each locus, only the typed subset was used in association tests. Linkage disequilibrium might explain the correlated functional status among segregating V segments, but an unknown experimental factor could not be excluded. Assigning TCR associations to individual alleles was difficult when HLA alleles, especially DR and DQ, strongly co-occurred. Presence/absence analyses assumed roughly uniform sequencing depth across donors, an assumption that may not hold. For the cohort, immune exposure information was limited to CMV serostatus. According to a later analysis, parvovirus B19, influenza, CMV and Epstein-Barr virus appeared linked to several top co-occurrence clusters. The classifier was reported to diagnose cytomegalovirus status with high specificity and sensitivity in both the original and validation cohorts. Compared with equally common non-associated chains, HLA-associated TCR beta chains in a later analysis were more clonally expanded and had lower generation probabilities. A further reported finding was that TCR beta sequences accurately predicted the HLA-A and HLA-B alleles for most subjects in the first cohort. According to a later genetic analysis, donors in an Asian-associated ancestry cluster had fewer N-insertions in productive TCRs than the approximately 670-donor mean.

The CDR3 contains 13 residues, cysteine and phenylalanine counted. Of all the DNA, just the CDR3 is kept, 39 bases in frame from base 1. V and J lose 4 bases and 4 bases, and a span of 8 bases separates them. CDR1 and CDR2, per the germline V gene, are SGHTA and FQGNSA. The cohort was made up of about 670 healthy bone marrow donors. Cohort members were all nominally healthy when sampled, although unrecorded immune exposures were likely present. The donor was CMV seropositive and belonged to the group of 250 to 300 seropositive cohort members. A peripheral blood sample was provided by each donor, and peripheral blood mononuclear cells were used for TCR beta sequencing. The Qiagen DNeasy Blood Extraction Kit was used to extract genomic DNA from the blood cell samples. Turning to this clone: Its antigen remains unidentified. The input lacks base qualities; no much larger clone sits a single base away.

Library preparation employed the immunoSEQ multiplex PCR assay. For the multiplex PCR, a mixture combining 60 forward primers for TCR Vbeta segments and 13 reverse primers for TCR Jbeta segments was used. The CDR3 region of rearranged TCR beta genes was amplified from genomic DNA by a multiplex PCR assay. The amplified TCR beta libraries were sequenced on the Illumina HiSeq System as 87-base-pair reads. The source study handled its data this way. A later analysis tallied roughly 80 million unique TCR beta chains across the approximately 670 repertoires, and approximately 11 million of those chains were shared by two or more donors. A nearest-neighbor algorithm error-corrected the raw reads and collapsed the reads into unique sequences, merging closely related sequences to remove PCR and sequencing errors. To assign V, D and J gene segments, CDR3 sequences were aligned to IMGT reference sequences. For a sequence to be retained, a match of at least six nucleotides to both a V gene segment and a J gene segment was required. Rearrangements were called productive when the CDR3 lacked stop codons and stayed in frame with V and J; all others were non-productive. CDR3 was defined according to IMGT convention as the region running from the second conserved V-encoded cysteine to the conserved J-encoded phenylalanine. In an earlier analysis of roughly 610 of the donors, sequences lacking an unambiguous match to a single V gene segment were excluded. In an earlier analysis of several hundred of the donors, V segments were called functional above 56.7% productive rearrangements and were called segregating when the between-donor standard deviation exceeded 5%. A statistical classification framework was developed to diagnose cytomegalovirus status using the catalog of TCR beta chain sequences. In a later analysis, TCR nucleotide sequences were compared against IMGT/GENE-DB human TR gene sequences so that V and J genes could be assigned. The TCRdist pipeline was used in a later analysis to assign CDR3 sequences and most-parsimonious VDJ recombination scenarios. In a later analysis, each TCR beta chain was defined by its CDR3 amino acid sequence together with its V-gene family, and reads without a unique V-gene family were excluded. To address suspected cross-contamination and a sequencing artifact, a later analysis removed under 600 highly shared, low-generation-probability nucleotide sequences. For each public chain, a later analysis derived a clonal expansion index from normalized ranks of inferred template counts within each repertoire. In a later analysis, generation probabilities were computed using a VDJ recombination model fitted to out-of-frame rearrangements, and the results were checked against IGoR. Hypergeometric tests were used in a later analysis to score TCR-TCR, TCR-HLA and TCR-CMV co-occurrence, with a repertoire-size bias correction applied to the TCR pairs. To estimate false discovery rates, a later analysis permuted the HLA or CMV assignments 20 times. A later analysis grouped co-occurring TCRs with DBSCAN, adding TCRdist sequence similarity when clustering within HLA-allele-positive subsets. Repertoires with fewer than 30,000 or more than 120,000 public chains, plus five repertoires with anomalous nucleotide sharing, were excluded from co-occurrence clustering. This immuneACCESS table, as held by TCRdb, lists in-frame sequences with V and J called but not all clones. Of the missing ones, under half trace to an unresolved V gene in checked studies; the others have no known cause. V and J calls and clone size are given by that table; D and trimming were obtained from the DNA. For this sample there are about 110,000 clones; more than 9.5% appear just once. The ten most abundant clones make up around 16% of the sample.

The rearrangement combines TRBV7-2 with TRBJ1-3; TRBD1 is perhaps the D gene, given 6 matching bases. This receptor was identified in a man in his forties or fifties in good health and CMV-seropositive. Material: PBMCs. The CDR3 is CASSSDRGNTIYF. The sequence in DNA is TGTGCCAGCAGCTCGGACAGAGGAAACACCATATATTTT.